These 14 T cell receptor beta chains originate from one sample sequenced in a study of beta chain features in type 1 diabetes. Broader study findings: Within each of all four CD4+ subsets, Type 1 diabetes patients had TCRB CDR3s that were moderately but significantly shorter.

Since all of the isolated RNA was reverse transcribed, expressed TCRB transcripts were what got sequenced. Only in-frame clones appear in the TCRdb table, and some are missing; sequencing was by immunoSEQ multiplex PCR. Of around 250,000 clones listed, around 22% are singletons. Their antigen targets remain unknown. Sequencing was done on a sample of naive CD4+ T cells from blood. The receptor source for this set is a woman aged 25 to 39 with type 1 diabetes.

The rearrangement joins TRBV27 to TRBJ2-3, with 7 bases lining up with TRBD1. Trimming cost V 4 bases and J 5 bases; bases outside gene matches: 9. This CDR3 is 15 amino acids long. The V gene's germline CDR1 is MNHEY and CDR2 SMNVEV (reference sequence). The chain's CDR3 is CASSSIDRVEDTQYF. The CDR3 coding sequence is TGTGCCAGCAGTTCCATAGACAGGGTTGAAGATACGCAGTATTTT.

This clone was seen only once. V usage is TRBV15 and J usage is TRBJ2-3; D is undetermined. In germline, CDR1 is LNHNV, CDR2 YYDKDF (reference sequence). This CDR3 spans 13 amino acids. V lost 3 bases and J 4 bases, leaving 8 bases between the germline ends. CDR3 loop: CATSRNSADTQYF. The CDR3 coding sequence is TGTGCCACCAGCAGGAACTCGGCAGATACGCAGTATTTT.

The CDR3 coding sequence is TGTGCCAGCAGCTTAGGGAGGCTGCGCAATCAGCCCCAGCATTTT. It encodes CASSLGRLRNQPQHF. The chain links TRBV7-8 to TRBJ1-5; D unclear. CDR1 and CDR2 (germline): SGHVS, FQNEAQ. This CDR3 region has 15 residues. V dropped 1 base and J dropped 2 bases, with 9 bases sitting between them.

This clone was detected only a few times. This sequence joins TRBV6-5 and TRBJ1-5; 8 positions agree with TRBD1. With 6 bases clipped from V and 4 bases from J, the junction kept 5 bases outside the gene matches. The germline gives CDR1 MNHEY, CDR2 SVGAGI. The CDR3 length is 14 residues. CDR3 DNA: TGTGCCAGCAGCCCGGACAGGGTAAATCAGCCCCAGCATTTT. Its translation is CASSPDRVNQPQHF.

This chain joins TRBV30 and TRBJ1-1; D is possibly TRBD1 (5 bases). The V gene lost 3 bases and the J gene lost 7 bases, with 12 bases spanning the gap. This CDR3 comprises 12 residues. Looked up from germline, CDR1 is GTSNPN and CDR2 is SVGIG (reference sequence). CDR3 protein: CAWSPLGDEAFF. The CDR3 DNA reads as TGTGCCTGGAGCCCGCTAGGGGATGAAGCTTTCTTT. The entire variable domain, with the rest obtained from reference TRBV30 and TRBJ1-1, is as follows: SQTIHQWPATLVQPVGSPLSLECTVEGTSNPNLYWYRQAAGRGLQLLFYSVGIGQISSEVPQNLSASRPQDRQFILSSKKLLLSDSGFYLCAWSPLGDEAFFGQGTRLTVV.

The V gene is TRBV29-1, the J gene TRBJ1-2; maybe TRBD1 (6 bases). Germline CDR1 and CDR2: SQVTM and ANQGSEA. The CDR3 spans 13 residues. Trimming stripped 1 base from V and 4 bases from J, with 10 bases between. CDR3 residues: CSVEGGGGYGYTF. In DNA form, the CDR3 reads TGCAGCGTTGAAGGCGGGGGCGGCTATGGCTACACCTTC.

This clone came up a few times. The chain links TRBV4-1 to TRBJ2-5; possible D gene TRBD2, 6 bases. The germline gives CDR1 MGHRA, CDR2 YSYEKL. This CDR3 has 16 amino acids. Trimming cost V 2 bases and J 7 bases, with 20 bases left between them. The CDR3 region has the DNA TGCGCCAGCAGCCAATTCCTAGGAGGGGTCCTGGGGACCCAGTACTTC. It encodes CASSQFLGGVLGTQYF.

J is TRBJ2-4 and V is TRBV5-1, with D unresolved. From germline, CDR1 is SGHRS and CDR2 YFSETQ. The V end was cut by 2 bases, the J end by 1 base, with 7 bases between. The CDR3 has 14 residues. The CDR3 spells CASSLPEAKNIQYF. CDR3 sequence (DNA): TGCGCCAGCAGCTTACCGGAGGCCAAAAACATTCAGTACTTC.

This clone has a handful of counts. The chain joins TRBV30 to TRBJ1-5; 11 bases fit TRBD1. Losses at the gene ends were 0 bases for V and 0 bases for J; bases not matched to a gene: 7. The CDR3 is 18 amino acids. Germline lookup yields CDR1 GTSNPN and CDR2 SVGIG (reference sequence). CDR3 DNA: TGTGCCTGGAGTGTAGGACAGGGGGCTTTCGATAGCAATCAGCCCCAGCATTTT. Translated, it gives CAWSVGQGAFDSNQPQHF.

This chain uses TRBV13 with TRBJ2-5, with 10 bases fitting TRBD2. This CDR3 region has 17 residues. With V trimmed by 3 bases and J by 5 bases, 12 bases remained unmatched. The germline V gene has CDR1 PRHDT and CDR2 FYEKMQ (reference sequence). The CDR3 region is CASSFRAGLAAHETQYF. For the CDR3, the DNA is TGTGCCAGCAGCTTTAGAGCTGGACTAGCGGCTCACGAGACCCAGTACTTC.

The chain uses TRBV10-3 and TRBJ2-2; a possible D gene is TRBD2 (6 bases). The length of the CDR3 is 15 residues. Per germline, CDR1 ENHRY and CDR2 SYGVKD. V gave up 5 bases and J gave up 3 bases, with 13 bases separating them. This CDR3 reads CAISSGTADTGELFF. The CDR3 nucleotides read TGTGCCATCAGTTCCGGGACTGCGGACACCGGGGAGCTGTTTTTT.

The chain combines TRBV7-2 with TRBJ2-1; TRBD2 matches 8 bases. CDR1 SGHTA and CDR2 FQGNSA come from the germline V gene. The junction had 10 bases not matched to a gene; V was cut back by 2 bases and J by 10 bases. The CDR3 has 15 residues. The CDR3 bases are TGTGCCAGCAGCTTATCCGGGAGGGACAAATACGAGCAGTTCTTC. Amino acid sequence: CASSLSGRDKYEQFF. The entire variable domain, with the rest obtained from reference TRBV7-2 and TRBJ2-1, is as follows: GAGVSQSPSNKVTEKGKDVELRCDPISGHTALYWYRQSLGQGLEFLIYFQGNSAPDKSGLPSDRFSAERTGGSVSTLTIQRTQQEDSAVYLCASSLSGRDKYEQFFGPGTRLTVL.

The chain combines TRBV7-8 with TRBJ2-1; 7 bases are shared with TRBD2. This CDR3 contains 16 residues. The V and J ends lost 6 bases and 6 bases, in that order; junction bases with no gene match: 14. In germline, CDR1 is SGHVS, CDR2 FQNEAQ. The DNA for the CDR3 is TGTGCCAGCAGTCATACAAGCGGGATCCCACCCAATGAGCAGTTCTTC. Protein sequence: CASSHTSGIPPNEQFF.

This clone was observed a handful of times. The chain joins TRBV9 to TRBJ2-1; D gene unclear. The CDR3 sequence is 12 residues long. V was trimmed by 3 bases and J by 4 bases, leaving 5 bases between them. Looked up from germline, CDR1 is SGDLS and CDR2 is YYNGEE. CDR3 amino acids: CASSGTYNEQFF. In DNA, the CDR3 is TGTGCCAGCAGCGGAACTTACAATGAGCAGTTCTTC.